What follows are 16 T cell receptor beta chains derived from one specimen sequenced in a study of cytomegalovirus exposure and HLA in healthy donors. Primers included in the PCR were 60 Vbeta and 13 Jbeta primers. TCRdb's table, derived via immunoSEQ multiplex PCR, lists solely in-frame clones and lacks some. The sample carries 150,000 or so clones, approximately 71% recorded once. The sequenced material came from PBMCs. These receptors originate from a man younger than 35 in good health and CMV-seropositive.

V and J are TRBV6-1 and TRBJ2-5, with a possible D match to TRBD2 (5 bases). Germline V lookup: CDR1 MNHNS, CDR2 SASEGT. This CDR3 has 15 residues. V shed 7 bases and J shed 5 bases, with 20 bases lying between them. CDR3 nucleotides: TGTGCCAGCAAGAAAAGGCCGGAGACTAAGGAGACCCAGTACTTC. As protein: CASKKRPETKETQYF.

The V call is TRBV6-1, the J call TRBJ1-5; D gene unclear. The CDR3 extends over 15 amino acids. Between the trimmed V and J ends, which lost 4 bases and 0 bases, there was a span of 10 bases. Germline CDR1 and CDR2: MNHNS and SASEGT. In DNA, the CDR3 is TGTGCCAGCAGTGTGACACAGTATAGCAATCAGCCCCAGCATTTT. Translated: CASSVTQYSNQPQHF.

The J gene is TRBJ2-1, the V gene TRBV6-1; 7 nucleotides align to TRBD2. The trim removed 4 bases at V and 4 bases at J, leaving 13 bases unmatched. CDR1 is MNHNS, CDR2 SASEGT, per germline. The CDR3 sequence is 17 residues long. CDR3 loop: CASSALASLGIYNEQFF. The CDR3, as DNA: TGTGCCAGCAGTGCACTAGCGTCCCTGGGGATTTACAATGAGCAGTTCTTC.

This rearrangement joins TRBV5-1 to TRBJ2-1, with TRBD2 matching 12 bases. The CDR3 consists of 15 residues. CDR1 and CDR2 (germline): SGHRS, YFSETQ. The V gene end was trimmed by 1 base and the J gene end by 4 bases; junction bases not matched to a gene: 0. CDR3 in amino acids: CASSLTSGRYNEQFF. For the CDR3, the DNA is TGCGCCAGCAGCTTGACTAGCGGGAGGTACAATGAGCAGTTCTTC.

The chain recombines TRBV30 with TRBJ2-5; the match to TRBD2 covers 13 bases. The germline V gene encodes CDR1 GTSNPN and CDR2 SVGIG (reference sequence). Germline trimming cut 3 bases from V and 4 bases from J; bases unmatched to any gene: 11. There are 17 residues in the CDR3. CDR3 residues: CAWSRTSGSVLGETQYF. The CDR3 coding sequence is TGTGCCTGGAGCCGGACTAGCGGGAGTGTTTTAGGAGAGACCCAGTACTTC.

This clone has a handful of counts. The chain combines TRBV15 with TRBJ2-1; D might be TRBD2 (6 bases). This CDR3 contains 17 residues. Germline-derived CDR1 and CDR2 are LNHNV and YYDKDF (reference sequence). Deletions cut 0 bases from V and 8 bases from J, with 20 bases between. DNA for the CDR3: TGTGCCACCAGCAGAGATCCCGGGAGAGCCCCTTCAGATGAGCAGTTCTTC. It encodes CATSRDPGRAPSDEQFF.

The sample holds a few counts of this clone. For the CDR3, the DNA is TGTGCCAGCAGATCCACATATGATGGAAACACCATATATTTT. It encodes CASRSTYDGNTIYF. The V call is TRBV6-1, the J call TRBJ1-3; D is ambiguous. The CDR3 length is 14 residues. The V gene's germline CDR1 is MNHNS and CDR2 SASEGT. The V gene lost 6 bases and the J gene lost 3 bases, with 12 bases spanning the gap.

This chain links TRBV5-6 with TRBJ2-5; D unresolved. The germline V gene encodes CDR1 SGHDT and CDR2 YYEEEE. Trimming took off 3 bases at V and 5 bases at J, with 14 bases between the two ends. CDR3 length: 14 residues. CDR3: CASSSFFVTETQYF. In DNA, the CDR3 is TGTGCCAGCAGCTCGTTTTTTGTAACTGAGACCCAGTACTTC.

This clone was observed a single time. The chain employs TRBV28 and TRBJ1-2; TRBD1 might be the D (6 bases). The CDR3 is 14 residues long. The germline V gene encodes CDR1 MDHEN and CDR2 SYDVKM. Trimming stripped 5 bases from V and 4 bases from J, with 14 bases between. CDR3 sequence (DNA): TGTGCCAGCAGTATACTACAGGGAGTCTATGGCTACACCTTC. Translated: CASSILQGVYGYTF.

The rearrangement joins TRBV29-1 to TRBJ2-3; D is possibly TRBD2 (5 bases). Per germline, CDR1 SQVTM and CDR2 ANQGSEA. The V end lost 0 bases, the J end lost 3 bases, and 13 bases lay between the germline ends. The CDR3 runs to 15 residues. CDR3 sequence (DNA): TGCAGCGTTGAAGATCTGCAGGCGGGTACAGATACGCAGTATTTT. Translation: CSVEDLQAGTDTQYF.

This clone came up a few times. The CDR3 here is CASSLGQGAGQYF. The CDR3 nucleotides read TGTGCCAGCAGCTTGGGACAGGGGGCCGGGCAGTACTTC. This chain uses TRBV5-4 with TRBJ2-7, with 10 positions matching TRBD1. The trim removed 0 bases at V and 9 bases at J, leaving 3 bases unmatched. The CDR3 is 13 residues long. The V gene's germline CDR1 is SGHNT and CDR2 YYREEE (reference sequence).

This clone was seen only once. The junction does not match germline at one end; this may be a read error. The chain uses TRBV7-9 and TRBJ2-6; D might be TRBD1 (5 bases). CDR3 length equals 18 residues. Germline V gene lookup returns CDR1 SEHNR and CDR2 FQNEAQ (reference sequence). CDR3 nucleotides: TGTTCCAGCAGGCCCTGGGGCAGAGTCATCTCTGGGGCCAACGTCCTGACTTTC. Amino acid sequence: CSSRPWGRVISGANVLTF. The variable domain in full, with the rest retrieved from reference TRBV7-9 and TRBJ2-6, is DTGVSQNPRHKITKRGQNVTFRCDPISEHNRLYWYRQTLGQGPEFLTYFQNEAQLEKSRLLSDRFSAERPKGSFSTLEIQRTEQGDSAMYLCSSRPWGRVISGANVLTFGAGSRLTVL.

The chain links TRBV28 to TRBJ2-1; TRBD1 matches at 9 bases. The CDR3 consists of 14 residues. With V trimmed by 3 bases and J by 14 bases, 11 bases remained unmatched. The germline gives CDR1 MDHEN, CDR2 SYDVKM. The CDR3, as DNA: TGTGCCAGCAGTTTTGGACAGGGGCTTTCAGAGGAGTTCTTC. Its protein product is CASSFGQGLSEEFF.

The DNA for the CDR3 is TGCGCCAGCAGCCAAGAGCAGCGGAGGTCCTACAATGAGCAGTTCTTC. Encoded protein: CASSQEQRRSYNEQFF. This rearrangement joins TRBV4-1 to TRBJ2-1; D is perhaps TRBD2 (5 bases). Germline V gene data show CDR1 as MGHRA and CDR2 as YSYEKL. The CDR3 has 16 amino acids. The germline V and J ends were trimmed by 0 bases and 1 base, with 10 bases remaining between them.

Comments on this clone: One end of the junction varies from germline; a read error may be responsible. The same CDR3 arises from other DNA sequences in this sample as well. The genes are TRBV6-4 and TRBJ2-1; TRBD2 agrees at 9 bases. This CDR3 is 16 amino acids long. Germline assignment: CDR1 MRHNA and CDR2 SNTAGT. The CDR3 here is CASSPLWSSGTQEQFF. CDR3 sequence (DNA): TGCGCCAGCAGCCCCCTGTGGTCTAGCGGGACTCAAGAGCAGTTCTTC.

In this sample, this clone turned up once. The CDR3 coding sequence is TGCAGCGTTTTGGACAGGGTGTACGAGCAGTACTTC. It codes for CSVLDRVYEQYF. The J gene is TRBJ2-5, the V gene TRBV29-1; 8 bases map to TRBD1. The DNA end is more similar to TRBJ2-7, so the J call may be wrong. This CDR3 contains 12 residues. Looked up from germline, CDR1 is SQVTM and CDR2 is ANQGSEA.